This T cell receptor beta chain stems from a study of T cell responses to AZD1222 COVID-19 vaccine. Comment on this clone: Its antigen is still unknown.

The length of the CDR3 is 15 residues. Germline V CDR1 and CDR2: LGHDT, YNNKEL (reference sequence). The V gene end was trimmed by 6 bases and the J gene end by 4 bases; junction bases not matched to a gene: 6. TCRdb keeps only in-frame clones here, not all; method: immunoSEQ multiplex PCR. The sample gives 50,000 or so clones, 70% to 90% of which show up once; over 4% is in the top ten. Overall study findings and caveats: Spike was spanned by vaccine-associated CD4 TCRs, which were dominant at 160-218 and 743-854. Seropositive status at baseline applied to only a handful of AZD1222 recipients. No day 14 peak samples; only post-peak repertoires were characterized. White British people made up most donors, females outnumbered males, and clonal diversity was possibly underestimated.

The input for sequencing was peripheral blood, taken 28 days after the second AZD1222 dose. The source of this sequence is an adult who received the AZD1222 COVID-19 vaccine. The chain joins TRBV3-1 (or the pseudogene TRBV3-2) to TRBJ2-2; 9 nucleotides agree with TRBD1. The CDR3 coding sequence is TGTGCCAGCAGGGGACAGGGCCTGCCCACCGGGGAGCTGTTTTTT. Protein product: CASRGQGLPTGELFF.